The 13 T cell receptor beta chains below all came from one sample that was sequenced in a study of STAT5B mutations in CD4+ large granular lymphocyte leukemia. Some clones are missing from TCRdb's copy, which holds only in-frame ones; the method was immunoSEQ multiplex PCR. This table holds a few thousand clones, around 79% found once. Sample: PBMCs. All receptors come from a man in his 60s with CD4+ T-cell large granular lymphocyte leukemia.

The table lists this clone with a few counts. The J gene is TRBJ2-7, the V gene TRBV2, with TRBD2 matching 15 bases. This CDR3 contains 17 residues. The germline V gene encodes CDR1 SNHLY and CDR2 FYNNEI. Unmatched junction bases numbered 10, after V lost 10 bases and J lost 0 bases. CDR3: CATDGTSGGWSSYEQYF. Written as DNA, the CDR3 is TGTGCCACCGACGGGACTAGCGGGGGGTGGAGCTCCTACGAGCAGTACTTC. Together with reference TRBV2 and TRBJ2-7, the CDR3 gives the full variable domain: EPEVTQTPSHQVTQMGQEVILRCVPISNHLYFYWYRQILGQKVEFLVSFYNNEISEKSEIFDDQFSVERPDGSNFTLKIRSTKLEDSAMYFCATDGTSGGWSSYEQYFGPGTRLTVT.

The chain joins TRBV4-1 to TRBJ2-4, with unresolved D. V lost 2 bases and J lost 7, with 9 bases in between. CDR3 length: 13 amino acids. Germline lookup yields CDR1 MGHRA and CDR2 YSYEKL. In DNA, the CDR3 is TGCGCCAGCAGCCAATTTCTGGAGAACATTCAGTACTTC. Encoded protein: CASSQFLENIQYF.

The gene calls are TRBV11-1 and TRBJ2-7; D not certain. Germline assignment: CDR1 SGHAT and CDR2 FQDESV (reference sequence). Trimming pared 5 bases from V and 1 base from J, leaving 9 bases between. The CDR3 loop spans 13 amino acids. The CDR3 here is CASSPKGSYEQYF. The CDR3 bases are TGTGCCAGCAGCCCTAAGGGATCCTACGAGCAGTACTTC.

J is TRBJ2-7 and V is TRBV9; TRBD1 matches 8 bases. The J segment lost 7 bases and the V segment lost 2 bases, leaving 14 bases of the junction unmatched. The CDR3 is 16 residues long. CDR1 is SGDLS and CDR2 is YYNGEE in the germline V gene. CDR3 loop: CASSVGDGQGAREQYF. CDR3 bases: TGTGCCAGCAGCGTTGGGGACGGCCAGGGGGCAAGAGAGCAGTACTTC.

The gene calls are TRBV6-5 and TRBJ2-3; the D call may be TRBD1 or TRBD2 (6 bases each). Germline-derived CDR1 and CDR2 are MNHEY and SVGAGI. Trimming removed 1 base from V and 1 base from J, with 12 bases in between. This CDR3 is built from 16 residues. CDR3 amino acids: CASSYYGGFGTDTQYF. CDR3 nucleotide sequence: TGTGCCAGCAGTTACTACGGGGGCTTCGGCACAGATACGCAGTATTTT.

This clone was seen only once. This chain connects TRBV13 to TRBJ1-2, with a possible D match to TRBD1 (6 bases). The CDR3 has 13 amino acids. V gave up 5 bases and J gave up 1 base, with 8 bases separating them. Germline values: CDR1 PRHDT, CDR2 FYEKMQ (reference sequence). The CDR3 DNA follows: TGTGCCAGCAGCCGCAGGGGTAACTATGGCTACACCTTC. This codes for CASSRRGNYGYTF.

The chain carries TRBV11-2 and TRBJ2-7; D unclear. V was pared by 1 base and J by 2 bases, with 6 bases between. The germline gives CDR1 SGHAT, CDR2 FQNNGV. This CDR3 has 13 residues. The CDR3 region has the DNA TGTGCCAGCAGCTTAGGTGGGACCTACGAGCAGTACTTC. Translation: CASSLGGTYEQYF.

This chain uses TRBV27 with TRBJ1-1, with D maybe TRBD1 (6 bases). CDR3 length: 18 residues. Germline V gene data show CDR1 as MNHEY and CDR2 as SMNVEV (reference sequence). Trimming cost V 7 bases and J 3 bases, with 27 bases left between them. CDR3 DNA sequence: TGTGCCAGCACCCCCTACCCGGGGGCATTAAGGGTGGACACTGAAGCTTTCTTT. This translates into CASTPYPGALRVDTEAFF.

This clone was seen more than once but under ten times. The V gene is TRBV6-5, the J gene TRBJ1-2; TRBD1 agrees at 8 bases. Per germline, CDR1 MNHEY and CDR2 SVGAGI. The CDR3 is made up of 13 amino acids. After removal of 2 bases from V and 6 bases from J, the junction contained 2 bases not matched to a gene. The chain's CDR3 is CASSYVTGDGYTF. The CDR3, as DNA: TGTGCCAGCAGTTACGTGACAGGGGATGGCTACACCTTC.

V is TRBV30 and J is TRBJ1-5; D is uncertain. This CDR3 region has 12 residues. Trimming cost V 7 bases and J 2 bases, with 9 bases left between them. The germline CDR1 and CDR2 sequences are GTSNPN and SVGIG (reference sequence). The CDR3 region is CASSAGNQPQHF. The CDR3 nucleotides read TGTGCCTCCTCGGCAGGCAATCAGCCCCAGCATTTT.

J is TRBJ1-5 and V is TRBV7-9; D is unresolved. Germline V gene sequence: CDR1 SEHNR, CDR2 FQNEAQ (reference sequence). This CDR3 contains 15 residues. Trimming cost V 6 bases and J 5 bases, with 17 bases left between them. In DNA form, the CDR3 reads TGTGCCAGCAGTTCGAACGACACATCTTATCAGCCCCAGCATTTT. Translated, it gives CASSSNDTSYQPQHF. Full variable domain (outside the CDR3, taken from reference TRBV7-9 and TRBJ1-5): DTGVSQNPRHKITKRGQNVTFRCDPISEHNRLYWYRQTLGQGPEFLTYFQNEAQLEKSRLLSDRFSAERPKGSFSTLEIQRTEQGDSAMYLCASSSNDTSYQPQHFGDGTRLSIL.

This sequence joins TRBV4-1 and TRBJ2-3; D not resolved. Germline values: CDR1 MGHRA, CDR2 YSYEKL. The CDR3 is made up of 15 amino acids. Between the trimmed V and J ends, which lost 0 bases and 5 bases, there was a span of 12 bases. The CDR3 nucleotides read TGCGCCAGCAGCCAAGAAGGCGCGACGATAGATACGCAGTATTTT. This gives the protein CASSQEGATIDTQYF.

By share, this clone ranks as medium-sized. The rearrangement joins TRBV6-6 to TRBJ1-2; D uncertain. CDR3 length equals 14 residues. Germline CDR1 MNHNY, CDR2 SVGAGI (reference sequence). V was trimmed by 6 bases and J by 8 bases, leaving 19 bases between them. The CDR3 DNA is TGTGCCAGCAGGCCTTTGTGGAGGTTGCGAGGCTACACCTTC. Translating gives CASRPLWRLRGYTF.